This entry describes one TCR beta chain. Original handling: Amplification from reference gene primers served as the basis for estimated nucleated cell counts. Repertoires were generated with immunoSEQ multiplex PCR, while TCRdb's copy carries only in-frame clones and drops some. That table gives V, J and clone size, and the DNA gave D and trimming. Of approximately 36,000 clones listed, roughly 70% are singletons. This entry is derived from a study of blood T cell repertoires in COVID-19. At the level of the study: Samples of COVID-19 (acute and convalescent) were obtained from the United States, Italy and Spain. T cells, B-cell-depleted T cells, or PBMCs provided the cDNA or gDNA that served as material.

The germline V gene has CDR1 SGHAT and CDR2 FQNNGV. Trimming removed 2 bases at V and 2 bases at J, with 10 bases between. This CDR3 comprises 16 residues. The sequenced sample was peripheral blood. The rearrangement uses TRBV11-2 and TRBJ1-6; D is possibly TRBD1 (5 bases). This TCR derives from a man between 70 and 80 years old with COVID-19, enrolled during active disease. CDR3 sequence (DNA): TGTGCCAGCAGCTTATATCTAGGGGCCTATAATTCACCCCTCCACTTT. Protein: CASSLYLGAYNSPLHF.